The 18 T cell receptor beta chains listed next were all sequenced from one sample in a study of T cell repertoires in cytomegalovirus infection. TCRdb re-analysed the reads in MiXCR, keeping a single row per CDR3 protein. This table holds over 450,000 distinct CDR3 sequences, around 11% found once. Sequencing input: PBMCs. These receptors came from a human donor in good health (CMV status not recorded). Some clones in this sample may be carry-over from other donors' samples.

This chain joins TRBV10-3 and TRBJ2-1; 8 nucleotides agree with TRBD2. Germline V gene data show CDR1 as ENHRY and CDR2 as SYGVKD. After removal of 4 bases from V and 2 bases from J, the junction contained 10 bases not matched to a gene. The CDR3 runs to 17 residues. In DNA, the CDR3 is TGTGCCATCAGTGTTAAGCGGGGGACCCCTCCCTACAATGAGCAGTTCTTC. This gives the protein CAISVKRGTPPYNEQFF.

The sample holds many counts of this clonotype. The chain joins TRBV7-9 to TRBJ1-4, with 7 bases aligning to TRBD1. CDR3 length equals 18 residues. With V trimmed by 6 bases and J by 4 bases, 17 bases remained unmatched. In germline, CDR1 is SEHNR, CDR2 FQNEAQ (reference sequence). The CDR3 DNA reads TGTGCCAGCAGACCGGACAGGTGGTACCCTAGACTTAATGAAAAACTGTTTTTT. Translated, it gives CASRPDRWYPRLNEKLFF.

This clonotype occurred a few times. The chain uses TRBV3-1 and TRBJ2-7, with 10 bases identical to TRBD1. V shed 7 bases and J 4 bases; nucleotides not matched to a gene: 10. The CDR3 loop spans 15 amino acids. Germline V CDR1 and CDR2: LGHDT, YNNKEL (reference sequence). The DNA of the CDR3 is TGTGCCAGCACCCTGACAGGGGGCTCTAAGTACGAGCAGTACTTC. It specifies CASTLTGGSKYEQYF.

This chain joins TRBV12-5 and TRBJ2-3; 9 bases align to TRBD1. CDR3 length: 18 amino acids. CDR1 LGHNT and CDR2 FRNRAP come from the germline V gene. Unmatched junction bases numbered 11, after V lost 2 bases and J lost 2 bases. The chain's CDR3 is CASGLKGQGTPFTDTQYF. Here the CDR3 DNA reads TGTGCTAGTGGTTTGAAAGGACAGGGGACCCCCTTCACAGATACGCAGTATTTT. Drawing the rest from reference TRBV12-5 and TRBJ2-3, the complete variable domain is DARVTQTPRHKVTEMGQEVTMRCQPILGHNTVFWYRQTMMQGLELLAYFRNRAPLDDSGMPKDRFSAEMPDATLATLKIQPSEPRDSAVYFCASGLKGQGTPFTDTQYFGPGTRLTVL.

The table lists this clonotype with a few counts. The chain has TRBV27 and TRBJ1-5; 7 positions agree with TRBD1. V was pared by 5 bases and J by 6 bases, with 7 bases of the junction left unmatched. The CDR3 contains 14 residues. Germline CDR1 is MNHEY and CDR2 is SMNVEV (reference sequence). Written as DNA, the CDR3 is TGTGCCAGCAGTATCTTTAGGGGGCGTCAGCCCCAGCATTTT. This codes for CASSIFRGRQPQHF.

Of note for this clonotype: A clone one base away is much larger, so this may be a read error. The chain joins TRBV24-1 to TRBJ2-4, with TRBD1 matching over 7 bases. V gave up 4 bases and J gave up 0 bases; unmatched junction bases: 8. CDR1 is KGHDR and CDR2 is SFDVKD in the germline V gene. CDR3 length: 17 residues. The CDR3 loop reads CATSDPGTDPAKNIQYF. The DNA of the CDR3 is TGTGCCACCAGTGACCCCGGGACAGACCCAGCCAAAAACATTCAGTACTTC.

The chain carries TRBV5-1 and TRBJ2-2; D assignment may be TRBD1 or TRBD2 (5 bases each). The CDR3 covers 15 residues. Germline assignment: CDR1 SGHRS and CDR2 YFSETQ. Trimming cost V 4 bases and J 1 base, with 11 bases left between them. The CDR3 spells CASSPGTRNTGELFF. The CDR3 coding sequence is TGCGCCAGCAGCCCGGGGACGCGGAACACCGGGGAGCTGTTTTTT. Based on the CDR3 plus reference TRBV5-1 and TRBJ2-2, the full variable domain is KAGVTQTPRYLIKTRGQQVTLSCSPISGHRSVSWYQQTPGQGLQFLFEYFSETQRNKGNFPGRFSGRQFSNSRSEMNVSTLELGDSALYLCASSPGTRNTGELFFGEGSRLTVL.

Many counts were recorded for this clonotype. CDR3 sequence reads: CASSPSRDRAYEQYF. CDR3 DNA: TGTGCCAGCAGCCCAAGCCGGGACAGAGCCTACGAGCAGTACTTC. The J gene is TRBJ2-7, the V gene TRBV7-3; TRBD1 matches at 7 bases. Germline CDR1 is SGHTA and CDR2 is FQGTGA. V dropped 5 bases and J dropped 2; count of bases not matched to a gene: 9. This CDR3 comprises 15 residues.

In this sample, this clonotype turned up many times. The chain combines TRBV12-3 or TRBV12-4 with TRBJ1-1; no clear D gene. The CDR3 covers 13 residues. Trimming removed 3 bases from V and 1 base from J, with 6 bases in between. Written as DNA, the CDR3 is TGTGCCAGCAGTTTCCGACAGAACACTGAAGCTTTCTTT. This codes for CASSFRQNTEAFF.

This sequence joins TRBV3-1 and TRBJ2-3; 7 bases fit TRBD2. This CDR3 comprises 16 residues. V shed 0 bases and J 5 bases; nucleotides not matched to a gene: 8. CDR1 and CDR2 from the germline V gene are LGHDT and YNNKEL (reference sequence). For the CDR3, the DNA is TGTGCCAGCAGCCAAGAGTGGGCGGGAGAGGAAGATACGCAGTATTTT. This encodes CASSQEWAGEEDTQYF.

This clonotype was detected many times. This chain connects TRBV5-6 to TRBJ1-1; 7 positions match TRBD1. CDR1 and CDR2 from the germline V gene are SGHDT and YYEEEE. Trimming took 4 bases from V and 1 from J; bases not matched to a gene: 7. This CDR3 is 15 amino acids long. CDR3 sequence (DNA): TGTGCCAGCAGCGCCATGACAGGGTGGAACACTGAAGCTTTCTTT. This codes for CASSAMTGWNTEAFF.

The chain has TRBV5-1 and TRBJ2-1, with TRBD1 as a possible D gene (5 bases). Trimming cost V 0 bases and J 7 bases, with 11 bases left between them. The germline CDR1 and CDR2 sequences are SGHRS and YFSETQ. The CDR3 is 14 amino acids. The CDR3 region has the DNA TGCGCCAGCAGCTTGGGGGCAGGGTGGAATGAGCAGTTCTTC. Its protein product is CASSLGAGWNEQFF.

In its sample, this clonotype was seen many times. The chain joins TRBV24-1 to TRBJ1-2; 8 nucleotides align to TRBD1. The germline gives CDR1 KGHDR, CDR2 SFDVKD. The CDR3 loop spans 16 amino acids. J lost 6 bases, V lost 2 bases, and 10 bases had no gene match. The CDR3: CATSDWGPTGEDGYTF. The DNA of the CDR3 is TGTGCCACCAGTGATTGGGGCCCGACAGGGGAAGATGGCTACACCTTC.

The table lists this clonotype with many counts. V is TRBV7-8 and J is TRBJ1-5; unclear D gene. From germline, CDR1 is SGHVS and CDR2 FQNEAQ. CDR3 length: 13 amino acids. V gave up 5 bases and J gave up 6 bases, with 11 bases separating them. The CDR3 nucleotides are TGTGCCAGCAGCGGGCGGGTCGGTCAGCCCCAGCATTTT. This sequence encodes CASSGRVGQPQHF.

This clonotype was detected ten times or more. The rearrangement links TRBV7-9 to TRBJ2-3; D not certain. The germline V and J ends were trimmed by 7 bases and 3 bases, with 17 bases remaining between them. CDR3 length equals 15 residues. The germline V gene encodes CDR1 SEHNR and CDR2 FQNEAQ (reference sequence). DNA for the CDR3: TGTGCCAGCACCTATCAAGGAACAGCTACAGATACGCAGTATTTT. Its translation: CASTYQGTATDTQYF.

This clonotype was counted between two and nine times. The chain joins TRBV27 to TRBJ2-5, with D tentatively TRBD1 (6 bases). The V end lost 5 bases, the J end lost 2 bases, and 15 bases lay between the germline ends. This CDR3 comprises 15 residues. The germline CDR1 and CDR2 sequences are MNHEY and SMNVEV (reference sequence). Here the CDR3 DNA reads TGTGCCAGCAGTCCGCGTTCAGGGACACAAGAGACCCAGTACTTC. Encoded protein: CASSPRSGTQETQYF.

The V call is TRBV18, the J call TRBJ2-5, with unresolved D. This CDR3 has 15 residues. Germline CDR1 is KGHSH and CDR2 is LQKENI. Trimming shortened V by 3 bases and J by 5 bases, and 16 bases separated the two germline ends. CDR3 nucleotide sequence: TGTGCCAGCTCACCCGGGTCGATAGCTCAGGAGACCCAGTACTTC. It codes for CASSPGSIAQETQYF.

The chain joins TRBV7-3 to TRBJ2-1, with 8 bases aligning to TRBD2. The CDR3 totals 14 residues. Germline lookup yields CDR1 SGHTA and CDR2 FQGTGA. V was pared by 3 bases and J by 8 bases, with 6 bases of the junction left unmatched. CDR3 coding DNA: TGTGCCAGCAGCTTGAGACTAGCGACGGATGAGCAGTTCTTC. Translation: CASSLRLATDEQFF.